The entry that follows covers one T cell receptor (beta chain) sequence. How the authors handled the data: Researchers report that nucleated cell counts were estimated from reference gene primer amplification. This table comes from immunoSEQ multiplex PCR, and its TCRdb copy is limited to in-frame clones, with some not included. V and J calls plus clone size are reproduced from that table; the DNA served to infer D and trimming. The data show 95,000 to 110,000 clones, nearly 90% seen once. V was clipped by 2 bases and J by 2 bases, with 10 bases between them. Germline values: CDR1 MDHEN, CDR2 SYDVKM. The CDR3 is made up of 15 amino acids. The entry originates in a study of blood T cell repertoires in COVID-19. Study information: Some COVID-19 samples were acute and others convalescent; all came from the United States, Italy and Spain. Sources were T cells, B-cell-depleted T cells, or PBMCs; the material itself was cDNA or gDNA.

The source is a man in his fifties or sixties in a cohort sampled during active COVID-19. V usage is TRBV28 and J usage is TRBJ2-4; possibly TRBD1 for D (5 bases). The sequencing input was peripheral blood. This chain's CDR3 is CASSLRDRSKNIQYF. The CDR3 DNA is TGTGCCAGCAGTTTACGCGACAGATCCAAAAACATTCAGTACTTC.